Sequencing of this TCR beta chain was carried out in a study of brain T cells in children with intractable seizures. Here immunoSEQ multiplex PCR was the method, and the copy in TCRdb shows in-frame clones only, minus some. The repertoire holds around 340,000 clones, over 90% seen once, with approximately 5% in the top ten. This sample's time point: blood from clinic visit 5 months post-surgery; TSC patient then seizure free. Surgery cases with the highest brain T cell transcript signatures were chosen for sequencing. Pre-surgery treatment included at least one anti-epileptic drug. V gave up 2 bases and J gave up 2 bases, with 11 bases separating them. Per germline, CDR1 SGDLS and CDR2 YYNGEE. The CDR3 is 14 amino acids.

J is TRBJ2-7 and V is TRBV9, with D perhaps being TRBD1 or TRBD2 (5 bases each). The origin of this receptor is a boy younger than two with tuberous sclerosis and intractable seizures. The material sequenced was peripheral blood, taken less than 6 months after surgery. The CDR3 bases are TGTGCCAGCAGCGTCGAGGGGTGGACCTACGAGCAGTACTTC. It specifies CASSVEGWTYEQYF.